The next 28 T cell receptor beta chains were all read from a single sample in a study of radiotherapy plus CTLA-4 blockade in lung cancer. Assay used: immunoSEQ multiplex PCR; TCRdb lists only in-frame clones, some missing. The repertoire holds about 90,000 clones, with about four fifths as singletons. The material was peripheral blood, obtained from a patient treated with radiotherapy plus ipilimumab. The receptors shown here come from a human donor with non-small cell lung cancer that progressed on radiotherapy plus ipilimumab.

The CDR3 DNA sequence: TGCAGTGGAGAACCAAGGGAGACCCAGTACTTC. Amino acid sequence: CSGEPRETQYF. The rearrangement uses TRBV20-1 and TRBJ2-5; D is undetermined. Germline values: CDR1 DFQATT, CDR2 SNEGSKA (reference sequence). Trimming cost V 7 bases and J 5 bases, with 11 bases left between them. The CDR3 length is 11 residues.

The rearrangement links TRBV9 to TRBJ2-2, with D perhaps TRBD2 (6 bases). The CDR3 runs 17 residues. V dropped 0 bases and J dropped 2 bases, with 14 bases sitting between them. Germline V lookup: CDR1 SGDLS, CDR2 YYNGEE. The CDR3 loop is CASSVVALAPNTGELFF. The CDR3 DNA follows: TGTGCCAGCAGCGTAGTTGCACTAGCCCCCAACACCGGGGAGCTGTTTTTT.

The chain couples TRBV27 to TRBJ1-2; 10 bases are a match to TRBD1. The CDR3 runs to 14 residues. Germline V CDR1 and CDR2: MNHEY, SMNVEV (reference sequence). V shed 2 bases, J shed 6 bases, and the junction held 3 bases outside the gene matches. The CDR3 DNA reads TGTGCCAGCAGTTTAGGGACAGGGGTCGATGGCTACACCTTC. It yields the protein CASSLGTGVDGYTF.

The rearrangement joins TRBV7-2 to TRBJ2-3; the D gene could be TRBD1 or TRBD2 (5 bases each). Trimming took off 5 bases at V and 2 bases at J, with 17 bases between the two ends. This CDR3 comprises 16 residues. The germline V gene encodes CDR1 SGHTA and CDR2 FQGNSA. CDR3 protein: CASSARDPRTTDTQYF. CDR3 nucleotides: TGTGCCAGCAGCGCCCGGGACCCCAGAACCACAGATACGCAGTATTTT. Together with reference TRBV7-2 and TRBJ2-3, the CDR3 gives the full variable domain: GAGVSQSPSNKVTEKGKDVELRCDPISGHTALYWYRQSLGQGLEFLIYFQGNSAPDKSGLPSDRFSAERTGGSVSTLTIQRTQQEDSAVYLCASSARDPRTTDTQYFGPGTRLTVL.

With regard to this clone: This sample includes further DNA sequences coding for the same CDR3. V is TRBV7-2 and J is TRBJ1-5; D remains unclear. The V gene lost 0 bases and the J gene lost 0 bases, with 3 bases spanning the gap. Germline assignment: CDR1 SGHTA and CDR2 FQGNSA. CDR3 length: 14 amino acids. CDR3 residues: CASSLAGSNQPQHF. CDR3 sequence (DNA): TGTGCCAGCAGCTTAGCCGGTAGCAATCAGCCCCAGCATTTT.

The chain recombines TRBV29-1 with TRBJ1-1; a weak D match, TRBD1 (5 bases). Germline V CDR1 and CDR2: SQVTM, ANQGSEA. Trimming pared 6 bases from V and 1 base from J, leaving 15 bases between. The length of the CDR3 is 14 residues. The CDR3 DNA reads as TGCAGCGTATTGAAGCAGGGCTCGAACACTGAAGCTTTCTTT. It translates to CSVLKQGSNTEAFF. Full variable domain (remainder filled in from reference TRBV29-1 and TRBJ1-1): SAVISQKPSRDICQRGTSLTIQCQVDSQVTMMFWYRQQPGQSLTLIATANQGSEATYESGFVIDKFPISRPNLTFSTLTVSNMSPEDSSIYLCSVLKQGSNTEAFFGQGTRLTVV.

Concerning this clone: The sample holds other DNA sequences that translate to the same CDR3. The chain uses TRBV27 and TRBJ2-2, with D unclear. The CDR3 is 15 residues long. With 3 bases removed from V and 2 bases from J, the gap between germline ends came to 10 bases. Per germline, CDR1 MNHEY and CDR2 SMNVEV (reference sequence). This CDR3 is CASSFFGLNTGELFF. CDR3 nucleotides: TGTGCCAGCAGTTTTTTCGGGCTCAACACCGGGGAGCTGTTTTTT.

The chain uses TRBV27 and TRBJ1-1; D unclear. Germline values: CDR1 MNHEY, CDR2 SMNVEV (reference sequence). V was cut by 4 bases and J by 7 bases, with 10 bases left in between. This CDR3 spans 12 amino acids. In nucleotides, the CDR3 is TGTGCCAGCAGTTCCAGACACGGTGAAGCTTTCTTT. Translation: CASSSRHGEAFF.

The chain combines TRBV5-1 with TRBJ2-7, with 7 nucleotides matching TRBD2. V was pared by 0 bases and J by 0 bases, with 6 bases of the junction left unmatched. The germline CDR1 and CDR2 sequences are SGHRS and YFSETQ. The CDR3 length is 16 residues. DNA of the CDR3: TGCGCCAGCAGCTTGGCGATCGGGGGGAGCTCCTACGAGCAGTACTTC. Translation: CASSLAIGGSSYEQYF.

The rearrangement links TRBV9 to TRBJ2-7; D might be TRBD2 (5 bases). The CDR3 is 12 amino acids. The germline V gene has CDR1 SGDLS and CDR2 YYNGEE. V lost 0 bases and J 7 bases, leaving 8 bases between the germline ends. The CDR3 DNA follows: TGTGCCAGCAGCGTAGTAAGCGGTGAGCAGTACTTC. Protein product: CASSVVSGEQYF.

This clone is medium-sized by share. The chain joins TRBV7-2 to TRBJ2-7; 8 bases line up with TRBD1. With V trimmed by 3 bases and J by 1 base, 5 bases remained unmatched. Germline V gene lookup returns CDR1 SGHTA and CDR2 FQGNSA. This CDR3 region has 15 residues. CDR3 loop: CASSLRQGASYEQYF. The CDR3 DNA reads TGTGCCAGCAGCTTGAGGCAGGGGGCATCCTACGAGCAGTACTTC.

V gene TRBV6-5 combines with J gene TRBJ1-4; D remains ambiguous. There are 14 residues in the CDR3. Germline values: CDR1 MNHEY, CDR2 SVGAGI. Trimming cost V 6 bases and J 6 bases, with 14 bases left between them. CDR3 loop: CASSRHSGDEKLFF. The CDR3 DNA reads TGTGCCAGCAGCCGACATAGTGGTGATGAAAAACTGTTTTTT.

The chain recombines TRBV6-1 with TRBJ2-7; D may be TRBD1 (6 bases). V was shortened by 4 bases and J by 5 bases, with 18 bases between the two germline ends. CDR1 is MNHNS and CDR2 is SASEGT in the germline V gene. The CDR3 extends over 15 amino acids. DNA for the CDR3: TGTGCCAGCAGTGTATACAGGGTCCCCTTGGACGAGCAGTACTTC. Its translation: CASSVYRVPLDEQYF.

The CDR3 coding sequence is TGTGCCAGCAGTCACCCAGAGTTCCTCTCTGGAAACACCATATATTTT. This codes for CASSHPEFLSGNTIYF. The rearrangement uses TRBV6-6 and TRBJ1-3; D ambiguous. Germline V gene data show CDR1 as MNHNY and CDR2 as SVGAGI (reference sequence). The CDR3 runs 16 residues. Trimming removed 5 bases from V and 0 bases from J, with 14 bases in between.

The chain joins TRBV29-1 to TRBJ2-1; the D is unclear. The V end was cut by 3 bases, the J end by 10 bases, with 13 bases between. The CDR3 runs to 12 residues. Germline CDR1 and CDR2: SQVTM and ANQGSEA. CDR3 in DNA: TGCAGCGTTGACAGCCGAGGTTTAGAGCAGTTCTTC. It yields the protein CSVDSRGLEQFF.

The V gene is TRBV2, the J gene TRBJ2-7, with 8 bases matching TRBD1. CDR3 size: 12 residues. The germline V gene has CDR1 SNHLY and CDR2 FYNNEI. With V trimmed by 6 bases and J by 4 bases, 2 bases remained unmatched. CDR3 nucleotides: TGTGCCAGCAGCTGGACAGGGTACGAGCAGTACTTC. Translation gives CASSWTGYEQYF.

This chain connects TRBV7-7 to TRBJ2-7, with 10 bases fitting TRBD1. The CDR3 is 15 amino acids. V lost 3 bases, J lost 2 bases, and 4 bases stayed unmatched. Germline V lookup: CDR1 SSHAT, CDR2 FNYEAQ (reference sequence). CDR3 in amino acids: CASSLGQGPAYEQYF. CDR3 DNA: TGTGCCAGCAGCTTGGGACAGGGGCCAGCCTACGAGCAGTACTTC. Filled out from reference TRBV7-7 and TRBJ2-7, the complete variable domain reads GAGVSQSPRYKVTKRGQDVTLRCDPISSHATLYWYQQALGQGPEFLTYFNYEAQPDKSGLPSDRFSAERPEGSISTLTIQRTEQRDSAMYRCASSLGQGPAYEQYFGPGTRLTVT.

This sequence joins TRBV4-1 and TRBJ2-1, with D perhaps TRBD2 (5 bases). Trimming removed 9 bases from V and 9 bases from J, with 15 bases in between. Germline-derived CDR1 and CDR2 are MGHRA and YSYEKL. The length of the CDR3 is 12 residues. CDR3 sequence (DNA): TGCGCCAGTCGGACTTTAGACGGTGAGCAGTTCTTC. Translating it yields CASRTLDGEQFF.

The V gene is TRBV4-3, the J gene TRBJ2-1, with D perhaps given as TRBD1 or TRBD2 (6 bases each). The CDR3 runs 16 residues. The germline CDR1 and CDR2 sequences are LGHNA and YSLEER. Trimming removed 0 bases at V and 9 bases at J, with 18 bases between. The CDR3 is CASSQDSAGGGVEQFF. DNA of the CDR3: TGCGCCAGCAGCCAAGATTCAGCCGGAGGGGGAGTTGAGCAGTTCTTC.

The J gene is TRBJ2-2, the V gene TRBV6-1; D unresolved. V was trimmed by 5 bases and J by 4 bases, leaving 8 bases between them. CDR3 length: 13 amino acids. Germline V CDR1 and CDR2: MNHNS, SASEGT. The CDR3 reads CASSPPGTGELFF. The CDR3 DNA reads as TGTGCCAGCAGTCCCCCAGGCACCGGGGAGCTGTTTTTT.

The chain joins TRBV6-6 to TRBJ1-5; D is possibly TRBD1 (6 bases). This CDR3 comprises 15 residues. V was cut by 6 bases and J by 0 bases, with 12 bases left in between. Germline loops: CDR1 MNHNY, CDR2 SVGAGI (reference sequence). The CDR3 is CASSQGGSSNQPQHF. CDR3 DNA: TGTGCCAGCAGCCAAGGGGGGAGTAGCAATCAGCCCCAGCATTTT.

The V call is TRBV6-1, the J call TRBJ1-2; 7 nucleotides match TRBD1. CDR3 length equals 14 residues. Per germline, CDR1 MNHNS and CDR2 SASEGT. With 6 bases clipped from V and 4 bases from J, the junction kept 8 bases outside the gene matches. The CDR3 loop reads CASSGEAGGYGYTF. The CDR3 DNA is TGTGCCAGCAGCGGGGAGGCAGGGGGCTATGGCTACACCTTC.

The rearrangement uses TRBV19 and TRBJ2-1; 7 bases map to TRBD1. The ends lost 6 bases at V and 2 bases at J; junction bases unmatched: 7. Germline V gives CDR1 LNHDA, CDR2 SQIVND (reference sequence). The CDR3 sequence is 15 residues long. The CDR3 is CASSKGQGAYNEQFF. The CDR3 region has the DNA TGTGCCAGTAGCAAGGGGCAGGGGGCCTACAATGAGCAGTTCTTC.

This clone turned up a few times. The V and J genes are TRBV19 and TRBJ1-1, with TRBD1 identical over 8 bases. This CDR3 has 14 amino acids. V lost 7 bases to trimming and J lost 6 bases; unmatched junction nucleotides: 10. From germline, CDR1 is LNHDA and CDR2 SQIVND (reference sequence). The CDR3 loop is CASTYSRGLAEAFF. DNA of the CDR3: TGTGCCAGTACCTACTCCAGGGGGCTGGCTGAAGCTTTCTTT. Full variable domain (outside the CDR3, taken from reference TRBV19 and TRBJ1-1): DGGITQSPKYLFRKEGQNVTLSCEQNLNHDAMYWYRQDPGQGLRLIYYSQIVNDFQKGDIAEGYSVSREKKESFPLTVTSAQKNPTAFYLCASTYSRGLAEAFFGQGTRLTVV.

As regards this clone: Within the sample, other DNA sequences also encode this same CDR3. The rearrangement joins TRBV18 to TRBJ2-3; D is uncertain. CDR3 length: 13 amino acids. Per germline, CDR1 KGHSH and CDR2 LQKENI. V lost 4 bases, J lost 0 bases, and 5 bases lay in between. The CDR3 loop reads CASSLTSTDTQYF. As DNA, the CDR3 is TGTGCCAGCTCACTTACTAGCACAGATACGCAGTATTTT.

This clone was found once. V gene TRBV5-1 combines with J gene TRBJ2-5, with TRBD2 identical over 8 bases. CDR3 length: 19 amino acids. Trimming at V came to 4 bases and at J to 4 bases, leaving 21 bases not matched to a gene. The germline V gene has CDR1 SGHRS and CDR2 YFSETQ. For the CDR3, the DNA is TGCGCCAGCAGCCAAATTCCTATCGGGGGGGCCGGTATGGGAGAGACCCAGTACTTC. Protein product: CASSQIPIGGAGMGETQYF.

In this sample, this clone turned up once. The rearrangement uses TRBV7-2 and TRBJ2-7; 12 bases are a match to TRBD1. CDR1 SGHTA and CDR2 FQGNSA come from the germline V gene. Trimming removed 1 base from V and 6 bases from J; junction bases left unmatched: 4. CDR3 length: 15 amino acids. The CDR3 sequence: CASSLEGDRGLEQYF. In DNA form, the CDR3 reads TGTGCCAGCAGCTTAGAAGGGGACAGGGGGCTCGAGCAGTACTTC.

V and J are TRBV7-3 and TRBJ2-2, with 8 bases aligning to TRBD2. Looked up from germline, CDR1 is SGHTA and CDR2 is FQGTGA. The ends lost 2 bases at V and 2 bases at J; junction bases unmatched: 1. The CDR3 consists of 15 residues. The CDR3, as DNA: TGTGCCAGCAGCTTAGGACTAGCAAACACCGGGGAGCTGTTTTTT. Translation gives CASSLGLANTGELFF.